This T cell receptor (beta chain) was identified in a study of T cell responses to AZD1222 COVID-19 vaccine. This table comes from immunoSEQ multiplex PCR, and its TCRdb copy is limited to in-frame clones, with some not included. The sample lists 200,000 or so clones, roughly 90% seen once, with approximately 0.98% in the top ten. Study-wide results and limits: Scientists sampled the repertoires only once the peak T cell response had passed.

On this clone: Its antigen is as yet unknown.

The clonotype was recovered from an adult in good health. This specimen consisted of peripheral blood, obtained on day 0 of AZD1222 vaccination.

CDR3 sequence: CASSLFSRGKDNYGYTF. DNA of the CDR3: TGTGCCAGCAGCCTATTTTCTCGGGGGAAGGATAACTATGGCTACACCTTC. This chain connects TRBV28 to TRBJ1-2; D might be TRBD1 (5 bases). V was shortened by 6 bases and J by 1 base, with 21 bases between the two germline ends. The CDR3 totals 17 residues. Germline CDR1 and CDR2: MDHEN and SYDVKM.